Listed below are T cell receptor beta chains from one sample, sequenced in a study of T cell responses to AZD1222 COVID-19 vaccine. Generated by immunoSEQ multiplex PCR, the TCRdb table keeps only in-frame clones and is missing some. This sample yields 150,000 to 200,000 clones, of which 85% to 95% are seen a single time; about 2.5% belongs to the top ten. The sequencing here drew on peripheral blood, taken on day 0 of AZD1222 vaccination. Every receptor here comes from an adult in good health. Each CDR3 is given with its conserved first and last residue. Each record gives: D gene, clone size, V gene, J gene, CDR3 protein, CDR3 DNA. The D gene is left open where the match is weak. Size tells how often a clone was seen (once, few, many) or the class of an expanded clone, and some rows leave it out.

>TRBD2|-|TRBV6-5|TRBJ2-7
CASTRTSLTYEQYF
TGTGCCAGCACAAGGACTAGCCTCACCTACGAGCAGTACTTC
>-|once|TRBV12-3/TRBV12-4|TRBJ2-1
CASSLVGQPGQFF
TGTGCCAGCAGTTTAGTCGGACAGCCTGGGCAGTTCTTC
>-|-|TRBV2|TRBJ2-7
CARAGPSSYEQYF
TGTGCCAGAGCCGGCCCGAGCTCCTACGAGCAGTACTTC
>TRBD1|-|TRBV6-5|TRBJ2-7
CASSWTGVSYEQYF
TGTGCCAGCAGCTGGACAGGGGTTTCCTACGAGCAGTACTTC
>-|-|TRBV6-2/TRBV6-3|TRBJ2-5
CASSYGLGGRTQYF
TGTGCCAGCAGTTACGGATTGGGGGGACGGACCCAGTACTTC
>-|once|TRBV3-1/TRBV3-2|TRBJ1-6
CASSQAGTDYNSPLHF
TGTGCCAGCAGCCAAGCCGGGACGGATTATAATTCACCCCTCCACTTT
>-|-|TRBV6-1|TRBJ2-3
CASSEVGRSRADTQYF
TGTGCCAGCAGTGAAGTTGGTCGCTCCCGAGCAGATACGCAGTATTTT
>-|once|TRBV29-1|TRBJ1-2
CSVGGGQALANYGYTF
TGCAGCGTTGGAGGTGGCCAGGCCTTAGCTAACTATGGCTACACCTTC
>TRBD1|-|TRBV7-9|TRBJ1-6
CASSQQGNNSPLHF
TGTGCCAGCAGCCAACAGGGGAATAATTCACCCCTCCACTTT
>TRBD1|-|TRBV19|TRBJ2-7
CASSIRQGSYEQYF
TGTGCCAGTAGTATTCGACAGGGATCATACGAGCAGTACTTC
>-|-|TRBV18|TRBJ1-6
CASSPRQVRSYNSPLHF
TGTGCCAGCTCACCACGACAGGTCCGCTCCTATAATTCACCCCTCCACTTT
>-|once|TRBV24-1|TRBJ2-1
CATSDQTGLSYNEQFF
TGTGCCACCAGTGATCAGACGGGACTCTCCTACAATGAGCAGTTCTTC
>TRBD1|few|TRBV7-9|TRBJ2-7
CASSLTGVDEQYF
TGTGCCAGCAGCTTAACAGGGGTGGACGAGCAGTACTTC
>-|-|TRBV27|TRBJ1-4
CASSMSQGNEKLFF
TGTGCCAGCAGCATGTCGCAGGGGAATGAAAAACTGTTTTTT
>TRBD1|-|TRBV27|TRBJ1-1
CASSLFGQGPTEAFF
TGTGCCAGCAGTTTATTTGGACAGGGGCCCACTGAAGCTTTCTTT
>-|-|TRBV15|TRBJ1-1
CATSRDQRQGLRTEAFF
TGTGCCACCAGCAGAGATCAGCGGCAGGGGCTACGCACTGAAGCTTTCTTT
>TRBD1|-|TRBV28|TRBJ1-1
CASRTGSTEAFF
TGTGCCAGCAGGACAGGGAGCACTGAAGCTTTCTTT
>TRBD2|once|TRBV7-9|TRBJ2-7
CASSPPLGLAGGSEQYF
TGTGCCAGCAGCCCCCCTCTTGGTCTAGCGGGAGGATCCGAGCAGTACTTC
>-|-|TRBV12-1|TRBJ1-2
CASSFEGFLANYGYTF
TGTGCCAGCAGCTTTGAGGGATTTCTAGCTAACTATGGCTACACCTTC
>-|once|TRBV5-1|TRBJ2-3
CASSNDGSRTDTQYF
TGCGCCAGCAGCAACGACGGTTCTCGCACAGATACGCAGTATTTT
>TRBD2|few|TRBV28|TRBJ2-7
CASSRLARSSYEQYF
TGTGCCAGCAGTAGACTAGCGAGGAGCTCCTACGAGCAGTACTTC
>-|-|TRBV16|TRBJ2-1
CASSSRRTYNEQFF
TGTGCCAGCAGCAGTCGGAGGACCTACAATGAGCAGTTCTTC
>-|-|TRBV28|TRBJ2-6
CASSPDNSGANVLTF
TGTGCCAGCAGTCCGGACAACTCTGGGGCCAACGTCCTGACTTTC
>TRBD1|-|TRBV6-5|TRBJ1-2
CASSLTGVGYGYTF
TGTGCCAGCAGTTTGACAGGGGTGGGTTATGGCTACACCTTC
>TRBD1|-|TRBV18|TRBJ1-6
CASSPNRDSGNSPLHF
TGTGCCAGCTCACCTAACCGGGACAGTGGCAATTCACCCCTCCACTTT
>-|-|TRBV3-1/TRBV3-2|TRBJ1-5
CASSQDRLGTLNQPQHF
TGTGCCAGCAGCCAAGATCGTCTAGGGACACTAAATCAGCCCCAGCATTTT
>-|-|TRBV6-5|TRBJ1-4
CASRPRGTNEKLFF
TGTGCCAGCAGGCCCCGGGGGACTAATGAAAAACTGTTTTTT
>TRBD1|-|TRBV6-6|TRBJ1-6
CASSPTSRTGFTSPLHF
TGTGCCAGCAGTCCGACCAGTAGGACAGGGTTTACTTCACCCCTCCACTTT
>TRBD1|-|TRBV30|TRBJ1-2
CAWSRTGWASDYGYTF
TGTGCCTGGAGTAGGACAGGTTGGGCATCGGACTATGGCTACACCTTC
>TRBD2|-|TRBV4-3|TRBJ2-7
CASSHELANPYEQYF
TGCGCCAGCAGCCATGAACTAGCGAACCCCTACGAGCAGTACTTC
>-|-|TRBV23-1|TRBJ1-1
CASSQISERHTEAFF
TGCGCCAGCAGTCAAATATCCGAGAGGCACACTGAAGCTTTCTTT
>-|-|TRBV15|TRBJ1-5
CATSRDPGAGNQPQHF
TGTGCCACCAGCAGAGATCCAGGGGCGGGCAATCAGCCCCAGCATTTT
>-|-|TRBV5-4|TRBJ1-3
CASSQIGGLSGNTIYF
TGTGCCAGCAGCCAAATTGGAGGGTTATCTGGAAACACCATATATTTT
>TRBD1|-|TRBV3-1/TRBV3-2|TRBJ1-6
CASRQPGGSSPLHF
TGTGCCAGCAGGCAACCAGGGGGGAGTTCACCCCTCCACTTT
>-|-|TRBV12-3/TRBV12-4|TRBJ1-4
CASSPRESEKLFF
TGTGCCAGCAGTCCACGGGAGTCTGAAAAACTGTTTTTT
>-|-|TRBV10-1|TRBJ1-6
CASSGARDSPLHF
TGCGCCAGCAGTGGAGCCAGAGATTCACCCCTCCACTTT
>TRBD1|-|TRBV7-2|TRBJ1-4
CASSLEGQGSEKLFF
TGTGCCAGCAGCTTAGAGGGACAGGGCTCTGAAAAACTGTTTTTT
>TRBD1|-|TRBV6-5|TRBJ2-1
CASSYSRGQGEQFF
TGTGCCAGCAGTTACTCCAGGGGGCAAGGAGAGCAGTTCTTC
>TRBD2|once|TRBV5-8|TRBJ2-7
CASSIGGAYEQYF
TGTGCCAGCAGCATTGGGGGGGCCTACGAGCAGTACTTC
>TRBD2|-|TRBV28|TRBJ2-1
CASSALTSGTHNEQFF
TGTGCCAGCAGTGCCCTGACTAGCGGTACTCACAATGAGCAGTTCTTC
>TRBD1|-|TRBV6-5|TRBJ2-5
CASSLDRGQETQYF
TGTGCCAGCAGCCTGGACAGGGGGCAGGAGACCCAGTACTTC
>TRBD2|-|TRBV7-2|TRBJ2-7
CASSSFGGRPYEQYF
TGTGCCAGCAGCTCTTTTGGCGGGAGGCCCTACGAGCAGTACTTC